What follows are 7 T cell receptor beta chains derived from one specimen sequenced in a study of patients and donors after allogeneic stem cell transplantation. TCRdb independently ran MiXCR on the RT-PCR reads; one entry per CDR3 protein. The sample contains approximately 99,000 distinct CDR3 sequences, 35% of which appear only once. The specimen sequenced was blood, either unsorted or a sorted T cell fraction (not recorded which). Receptor source: a human donor who was either an allogeneic HSCT recipient or a stem cell or donor lymphocyte infusion donor (not recorded which). It is not recorded whose cells these are; they may come from a transplant donor.

This clonotype came up a few times. CDR3 sequence: CASSYGQGSGSGNTIYF. DNA of the CDR3: TGCGCCAGCAGCTACGGACAGGGATCGGGATCTGGAAACACCATATATTTT. This chain uses TRBV4-3 with TRBJ1-3, with 8 bases identical to TRBD1. V was pared by 5 bases and J by 1 base, with 10 bases of the junction left unmatched. Germline loops: CDR1 LGHNA, CDR2 YSLEER. The CDR3 contains 17 residues.

This clonotype was observed a few times. The rearrangement joins TRBV5-1 to TRBJ1-4; D uncertain. This CDR3 comprises 14 residues. Looked up from germline, CDR1 is SGHRS and CDR2 is YFSETQ. The V gene lost 4 bases and the J gene lost 4 bases, with 11 bases spanning the gap. The CDR3 DNA is TGCGCCAGCAGCCACTTCCAGTTTAATGAAAAACTGTTTTTT. This sequence encodes CASSHFQFNEKLFF.

The V gene is TRBV7-9, the J gene TRBJ1-5; D is uncertain. This CDR3 is 17 amino acids long. V lost 6 bases and J lost 0, with 18 bases in between. The germline V gene has CDR1 SEHNR and CDR2 FQNEAQ (reference sequence). In DNA form, the CDR3 reads TGTGCCAGCAGTCGGGGAACACCTGGGTATAGCAATCAGCCCCAGCATTTT. This translates into CASSRGTPGYSNQPQHF. Using reference TRBV7-9 and TRBJ1-5 for the parts outside the CDR3, the full variable domain is DTGVSQNPRHKITKRGQNVTFRCDPISEHNRLYWYRQTLGQGPEFLTYFQNEAQLEKSRLLSDRFSAERPKGSFSTLEIQRTEQGDSAMYLCASSRGTPGYSNQPQHFGDGTRLSIL.

CDR3 DNA: TGTGCCACCAGCAGAGAGACTATCACTGAAGCTTTCTTT. Amino acid sequence: CATSRETITEAFF. The V and J genes are TRBV15 and TRBJ1-1; D call uncertain. This CDR3 comprises 13 residues. The ends were cut back, 0 bases at V and 4 bases at J, with 6 bases in the middle. Germline V gene lookup returns CDR1 LNHNV and CDR2 YYDKDF (reference sequence).

The rearrangement links TRBV10-3 to TRBJ1-2, with 7 bases lining up with TRBD1. Losses at the gene ends were 6 bases for V and 6 bases for J; bases not matched to a gene: 7. Germline CDR1 ENHRY, CDR2 SYGVKD. There are 13 residues in the CDR3. CDR3 bases: TGTGCCATCAGACAGGGGACAGAGGATGGCTACACCTTC. Residues: CAIRQGTEDGYTF.

In its sample, this clonotype was seen once. The chain recombines TRBV5-6 with TRBJ2-3; unclear D gene. Between the trimmed V and J ends, which lost 0 bases and 3 bases, there was a span of 8 bases. This CDR3 is 14 amino acids long. The V gene's germline CDR1 is SGHDT and CDR2 YYEEEE. Here the CDR3 DNA reads TGTGCCAGCAGCTTGGGCGCAGCGACAGATACGCAGTATTTT. Translated, it gives CASSLGAATDTQYF.

The chain links TRBV7-8 to TRBJ2-2, with D hard to call. CDR3 length equals 14 residues. Trimming took off 6 bases at V and 5 bases at J, with 13 bases between the two ends. Germline V gives CDR1 SGHVS, CDR2 FQNEAQ. Written as DNA, the CDR3 is TGTGCCAGCAGACAGAGAGGCAGTACCGGGGAGCTGTTTTTT. It yields the protein CASRQRGSTGELFF.